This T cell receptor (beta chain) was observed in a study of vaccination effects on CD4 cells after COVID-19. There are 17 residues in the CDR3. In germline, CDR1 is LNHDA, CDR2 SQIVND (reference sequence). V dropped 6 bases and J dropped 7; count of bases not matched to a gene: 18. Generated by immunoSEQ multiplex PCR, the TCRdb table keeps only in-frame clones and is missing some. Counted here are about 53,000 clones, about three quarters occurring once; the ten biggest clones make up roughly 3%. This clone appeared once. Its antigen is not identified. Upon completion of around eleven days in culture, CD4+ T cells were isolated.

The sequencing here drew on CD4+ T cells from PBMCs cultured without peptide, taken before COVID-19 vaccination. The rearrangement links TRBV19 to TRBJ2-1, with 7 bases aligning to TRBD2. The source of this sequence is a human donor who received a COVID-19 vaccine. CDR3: CASSRGGAAGRENEQFF. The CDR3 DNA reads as TGTGCCAGTAGCCGAGGAGGGGCAGCGGGGCGGGAGAATGAGCAGTTCTTC.